A single sample is the source of the 23 T cell receptor beta chains below, sequenced in a study of blood T cell repertoires in COVID-19. The table came from immunoSEQ multiplex PCR; TCRdb's copy has only in-frame clones and leaves some out. The table lists 150,000 or so clones, 80% of them singletons, with under 7% in the top ten. The sequenced material came from PBMCs or T cells enriched from blood (not recorded which). Receptors were obtained from a man aged 35 to 55 who had recovered from COVID-19.

This clone was counted a few times. J is TRBJ1-2 and V is TRBV19, with D perhaps TRBD1 (6 bases). Trimming took 5 bases from V and 4 from J, leaving 17 bases between them. The germline V gene encodes CDR1 LNHDA and CDR2 SQIVND (reference sequence). The CDR3 is made up of 15 amino acids. This chain's CDR3 is CASSPRQATFYGYTF. CDR3 in DNA: TGTGCCAGTAGTCCGCGACAGGCAACCTTCTATGGCTACACCTTC. Together with reference TRBV19 and TRBJ1-2, the CDR3 gives the full variable domain: DGGITQSPKYLFRKEGQNVTLSCEQNLNHDAMYWYRQDPGQGLRLIYYSQIVNDFQKGDIAEGYSVSREKKESFPLTVTSAQKNPTAFYLCASSPRQATFYGYTFGSGTRLTVV.

The chain is built from TRBV19 and TRBJ1-3; 7 bases align to TRBD1. Unmatched junction bases numbered 6, after V lost 10 bases and J lost 0 bases. The length of the CDR3 is 14 residues. The V gene's germline CDR1 is LNHDA and CDR2 SQIVND (reference sequence). CDR3 in DNA: TGTGCCACCTGGACAGGTCGCTCTGGAAACACCATATATTTT. Its translation is CATWTGRSGNTIYF.

This clone was seen only once. This chain uses TRBV5-6 with TRBJ1-1, with D tentatively TRBD1 (5 bases). V was trimmed by 5 bases and J by 4 bases, leaving 9 bases between them. CDR3 length: 12 residues. The germline V gene encodes CDR1 SGHDT and CDR2 YYEEEE. The CDR3 loop is CASSHGGTEAFF. CDR3 nucleotides: TGTGCCAGCAGTCACGGGGGCACTGAAGCTTTCTTT.

The chain uses TRBV5-5 and TRBJ1-1; a possible D gene is TRBD1 (5 bases). V gave up 0 bases and J gave up 2 bases, with 14 bases separating them. The CDR3 runs to 16 residues. Germline CDR1 SGHKS, CDR2 YYEKEE (reference sequence). The CDR3 region has the DNA TGTGCCAGCAGCTTGGATCTTCGGCAGGGAAACACTGAAGCTTTCTTT. It translates to CASSLDLRQGNTEAFF.

This clone was seen only once. This sequence joins TRBV5-1 and TRBJ2-3; TRBD2 matches at 9 bases. The J segment lost 4 bases and the V segment lost 1 base, leaving 1 base of the junction unmatched. The CDR3 is made up of 14 amino acids. CDR1 is SGHRS and CDR2 is YFSETQ in the germline V gene. The chain's CDR3 is CASSLTSGSDTQYF. The CDR3 nucleotides are TGCGCCAGCAGCTTGACTAGCGGGTCAGATACGCAGTATTTT.

This chain links TRBV18 with TRBJ2-1; D is possibly TRBD2 (5 bases). V was pared by 2 bases and J by 5 bases, with 7 bases between. This CDR3 has 13 amino acids. CDR1 and CDR2 (germline): KGHSH, LQKENI. This chain's CDR3 is CASSPGSHNEQFF. CDR3 sequence (DNA): TGTGCCAGCTCACCAGGGAGCCACAATGAGCAGTTCTTC.

This clone was counted a single time. The chain combines TRBV6-4 with TRBJ2-2, with D maybe TRBD2 (6 bases). This CDR3 has 16 residues. Trimming shortened V by 5 bases and J by 3 bases, and 16 bases separated the two germline ends. Per germline, CDR1 MRHNA and CDR2 SNTAGT. Here the CDR3 DNA reads TGTGCCAGCAGTCCCCGGGACTTCCGCCACACCGGGGAGCTGTTTTTT. Amino acids: CASSPRDFRHTGELFF.

V is TRBV6-1 and J is TRBJ2-7; D possibly corresponds to TRBD1 (5 bases). The germline gives CDR1 MNHNS, CDR2 SASEGT. V lost 3 bases, J lost 0 bases, and 12 bases lay in between. The length of the CDR3 is 15 residues. The CDR3 region is CASSDAQGISYEQYF. As DNA, the CDR3 is TGTGCCAGCAGTGACGCGCAGGGAATCTCCTACGAGCAGTACTTC.

The rearrangement joins TRBV10-2 to TRBJ1-4; TRBD1 is a possible D gene (5 bases). In germline, CDR1 is WSHSY, CDR2 SAAADI. The CDR3 has 15 amino acids. V lost 6 bases to trimming and J lost 4 bases, with 15 bases between them. The CDR3 spells CASRDTGGINEKLFF. In DNA, the CDR3 is TGCGCCAGCAGGGACACCGGGGGTATTAATGAAAAACTGTTTTTT.

The table lists this clone with a count of one. The chain employs TRBV30 and TRBJ1-5, with D possibly TRBD1 on 5 matching bases. V was clipped by 0 bases and J by 5 bases, with 5 bases between them. From germline, CDR1 is GTSNPN and CDR2 SVGIG (reference sequence). This CDR3 spans 12 amino acids. Here the CDR3 DNA reads TGTGCCTGGAGTGTACAGGATCAGCCCCAGCATTTT. Protein sequence: CAWSVQDQPQHF.

This clone was counted only a few times. The V and J genes are TRBV5-5 and TRBJ1-3, with D perhaps TRBD1 (6 bases). With 3 bases removed from V and 8 bases from J, the gap between germline ends came to 24 bases. CDR3 length: 17 residues. From germline, CDR1 is SGHKS and CDR2 YYEKEE (reference sequence). For the CDR3, the DNA is TGTGCCAGCAGCTCGAGCGCCCACAGGGCTCGGGGGGACACCATATATTTT. It yields the protein CASSSSAHRARGDTIYF.

This chain joins TRBV7-9 and TRBJ1-5; a weak D match, TRBD1 (6 bases). Germline lookup yields CDR1 SEHNR and CDR2 FQNEAQ (reference sequence). This CDR3 is built from 15 residues. V gave up 6 bases and J gave up 4 bases, with 16 bases separating them. The CDR3 DNA follows: TGTGCCAGCAGTTCAACGAGTACAGGGAATCAGCCCCAGCATTTT. This translates into CASSSTSTGNQPQHF.

The V and J genes are TRBV9 and TRBJ2-5, with D uncertain. V dropped 2 bases and J dropped 8 bases, with 13 bases sitting between them. Germline assignment: CDR1 SGDLS and CDR2 YYNGEE. The CDR3 totals 13 residues. As DNA, the CDR3 is TGTGCCAGCAGCGTCTCCCCCGACTTTACCCAGTACTTC. This sequence encodes CASSVSPDFTQYF.

The chain joins TRBV2 to TRBJ2-7; D not certain. Deletions cut 2 bases from V and 2 bases from J, with 7 bases between. This CDR3 comprises 13 residues. Germline-derived CDR1 and CDR2 are SNHLY and FYNNEI. The DNA for the CDR3 is TGTGCCAGCAGTGAATCAGGAACCTACGAGCAGTACGTC. It encodes CASSESGTYEQYV.

V is TRBV19 and J is TRBJ1-1; D gene unclear. The V end lost 5 bases, the J end lost 4 bases, and 14 bases lay between the germline ends. CDR1 is LNHDA, CDR2 SQIVND, per germline (reference sequence). This CDR3 has 14 residues. The CDR3 DNA reads as TGTGCCAGTAGTCCCCGGGGAAGGGCCACTGAAGCTTTCTTT. It encodes CASSPRGRATEAFF. The full variable domain, in which reference TRBV19 and TRBJ1-1 provide the parts outside the CDR3, is DGGITQSPKYLFRKEGQNVTLSCEQNLNHDAMYWYRQDPGQGLRLIYYSQIVNDFQKGDIAEGYSVSREKKESFPLTVTSAQKNPTAFYLCASSPRGRATEAFFGQGTRLTVV.

This chain links TRBV5-6 with TRBJ2-5; 7 bases line up with TRBD2. Trimming at V came to 0 bases and at J to 5 bases, leaving 13 bases not matched to a gene. CDR1 is SGHDT, CDR2 YYEEEE, per germline. The CDR3 length is 17 residues. CDR3: CASSLGRIAGGGETQYF. The CDR3 nucleotides are TGTGCCAGCAGCTTGGGGAGGATAGCGGGTGGCGGGGAGACCCAGTACTTC.

This chain links TRBV10-3 with TRBJ1-4, with D uncertain. The CDR3 loop spans 13 amino acids. Germline V lookup: CDR1 ENHRY, CDR2 SYGVKD. V was pared by 0 bases and J by 13 bases, with 12 bases between. In DNA, the CDR3 is TGTGCCATCAGTGAGTCGGAGGGTTGGGGACTGTTTTTT. This encodes CAISESEGWGLFF.

V gene TRBV5-1 combines with J gene TRBJ2-7; 12 nucleotides agree with TRBD2. CDR1 is SGHRS and CDR2 is YFSETQ in the germline V gene. With V trimmed by 0 bases and J by 7 bases, 8 bases remained unmatched. This CDR3 has 16 residues. The CDR3 DNA sequence: TGCGCCAGCAGCTTGGGACTAGCGGGGGCCCTGGGGGAGCAGTACGTC. This encodes CASSLGLAGALGEQYV.

This clone has only one observation. This sequence joins TRBV2 and TRBJ2-3; 9 bases map to TRBD2. The CDR3 extends over 15 amino acids. CDR1 and CDR2 (germline): SNHLY, FYNNEI. The V segment lost 5 bases and the J segment 8 bases; nucleotides outside the gene matches: 11. The CDR3 region is CASSRSSGIGGTQYF. The DNA for the CDR3 is TGTGCCAGCAGTCGCTCTAGCGGGATTGGAGGTACGCAGTATTTT.

In the case of this clone: The same CDR3 also results from other DNA sequences found in this sample. This rearrangement joins TRBV18 to TRBJ2-1; no reliable D call. V was clipped by 2 bases and J by 7 bases, with 6 bases between them. This CDR3 has 12 residues. Looked up from germline, CDR1 is KGHSH and CDR2 is LQKENI. CDR3 in DNA: TGTGCCAGCTCACCAGATCGGAATGAGCAGTTCTTC. It encodes CASSPDRNEQFF.

The V and J genes are TRBV10-2 and TRBJ2-2; D might be TRBD1 (5 bases). CDR3 length: 15 residues. Germline CDR1 is WSHSY and CDR2 is SAAADI. Deletions cut 0 bases from V and 5 bases from J, with 10 bases between. CDR3 nucleotide sequence: TGCGCCAGCAGTGAGTCCGCAGGGTTTACCGGGGAGCTGTTTTTT. It yields the protein CASSESAGFTGELFF.

The chain recombines TRBV24-1 with TRBJ1-4; 10 positions agree with TRBD1. V lost 4 bases and J lost 7; bases outside the gene matches: 5. CDR1 is KGHDR, CDR2 SFDVKD, per germline. This CDR3 has 15 amino acids. The CDR3: CATSEWDRGVEKLFF. CDR3 DNA: TGTGCCACCAGTGAGTGGGACAGGGGAGTTGAAAAACTGTTTTTT.

The chain couples TRBV5-6 to TRBJ2-7; a possible D gene is TRBD1 (5 bases). Germline values: CDR1 SGHDT, CDR2 YYEEEE. V was clipped by 1 base and J by 4 bases, with 15 bases between them. The CDR3 runs to 15 residues. CDR3 in amino acids: CASSLYETVIYEQYF. The CDR3 region has the DNA TGTGCCAGCAGCTTGTACGAGACAGTAATTTACGAGCAGTACTTC. Full variable domain (rest looked up from reference TRBV5-6 and TRBJ2-7): DAGVTQSPTHLIKTRGQQVTLRCSPKSGHDTVSWYQQALGQGPQFIFQYYEEEERQRGNFPDRFSGHQFPNYSSELNVNALLLGDSALYLCASSLYETVIYEQYFGPGTRLTVT.